This T cell receptor (beta chain) is drawn from a study of beta chain features in type 1 diabetes. Expressed TCRB transcripts were sequenced after all isolated RNA was converted to cDNA. Sequencing used immunoSEQ multiplex PCR; TCRdb keeps in-frame clones, though not all of them. The data contain roughly 500,000 clones, roughly an eighth of them singletons. V was clipped by 3 bases and J by 1 base; unmatched bases: 1. The CDR3 spans 14 residues. Germline CDR1 reads SEHNR; CDR2 reads FQNEAQ (reference sequence). This clone was recorded many times. This sample also contains other DNA sequences that code for the same CDR3.

The sequencing sample was made of naive CD4+ T cells from blood. The receptor's source is a woman younger than 30 in good health. The rearrangement joins TRBV7-9 to TRBJ2-3, with 7 positions matching TRBD2. The CDR3 reads CASSFSGGTDTQYF. CDR3 DNA: TGTGCCAGCAGCTTCAGCGGGGGCACAGATACGCAGTATTTT. The full variable domain, its missing parts supplied by reference TRBV7-9 and TRBJ2-3, is DTGVSQNPRHKITKRGQNVTFRCDPISEHNRLYWYRQTLGQGPEFLTYFQNEAQLEKSRLLSDRFSAERPKGSFSTLEIQRTEQGDSAMYLCASSFSGGTDTQYFGPGTRLTVL.